One and the same sample provided the 10 T cell receptor beta chains below, sequenced in a study of T cell responses to AZD1222 COVID-19 vaccine. The table came from immunoSEQ multiplex PCR; TCRdb's copy has only in-frame clones and leaves some out. The table records some 130,000 clones, 88% of them present only once. Sequenced material: peripheral blood, taken on day 0 of MenACWY control vaccination. These receptors originate from an adult in good health.

The chain combines TRBV28 with TRBJ2-3, with a tentative D call TRBD2 (7 bases). The germline gives CDR1 MDHEN, CDR2 SYDVKM. V lost 9 bases and J 0 bases, leaving 34 bases between the germline ends. The CDR3 is 21 residues long. CDR3 amino acids: CASAISGGYGTFPTSTDTQYF. The CDR3 bases are TGTGCCAGTGCCATATCGGGGGGCTACGGGACTTTCCCTACTAGCACAGATACGCAGTATTTT.

This chain joins TRBV18 and TRBJ2-1; TRBD2 is a possible D gene (5 bases). The CDR3 has 17 amino acids. Trimming took 0 bases from V and 0 from J, leaving 12 bases between them. CDR1 is KGHSH, CDR2 LQKENI, per germline. The CDR3 reads CASSPPGRGSSYNEQFF. The DNA of the CDR3 is TGTGCCAGCTCACCACCCGGACGGGGAAGCTCCTACAATGAGCAGTTCTTC.

V gene TRBV5-1 combines with J gene TRBJ1-1; no clear D. Germline CDR1 and CDR2: SGHRS and YFSETQ. The CDR3 totals 16 residues. The V end was cut by 0 bases, the J end by 1 base, with 13 bases between. The CDR3 sequence is CASSLGSGRENTEAFF. CDR3 DNA: TGCGCCAGCAGCTTGGGGTCCGGAAGGGAGAACACTGAAGCTTTCTTT.

The gene calls are TRBV9 and TRBJ1-4, with a tentative D call TRBD1 (5 bases). Trimming cost V 2 bases and J 0 bases, with 8 bases left between them. Germline V gene lookup returns CDR1 SGDLS and CDR2 YYNGEE. This CDR3 has 15 amino acids. The chain's CDR3 is CASSVQGATNEKLFF. The CDR3 nucleotides read TGTGCCAGCAGCGTTCAGGGTGCAACTAATGAAAAACTGTTTTTT.

This clone was seen only once. V and J are TRBV9 and TRBJ2-2; D ambiguous. Trimming removed 4 bases from V and 5 bases from J, with 3 bases in between. Germline V gene sequence: CDR1 SGDLS, CDR2 YYNGEE. This CDR3 contains 11 residues. The CDR3 nucleotides are TGTGCCAGCAGCAGGACCGGGGAGCTGTTTTTT. The encoded protein is CASSRTGELFF.

This clone was picked up a small number of times. The chain has TRBV28 and TRBJ1-1; D is ambiguous. This CDR3 contains 14 residues. V lost 6 bases and J 1 base, leaving 12 bases between the germline ends. Germline CDR1 is MDHEN and CDR2 is SYDVKM. The chain's CDR3 is CASRAGDRNTEAFF. CDR3 nucleotides: TGTGCCAGCAGGGCAGGAGACCGGAACACTGAAGCTTTCTTT.

The chain uses TRBV18 and TRBJ2-7; D is possibly TRBD2 (5 bases). Trimming pared 6 bases from V and 7 bases from J, leaving 19 bases between. The CDR3 is 14 residues long. Looked up from germline, CDR1 is KGHSH and CDR2 is LQKENI. CDR3 sequence (DNA): TGTGCCAGCTCGGGAGAAACCAGGAGAGGGGAGCAGTACTTC. Encoded protein: CASSGETRRGEQYF.

CDR3 protein: CASREGGSNQPQHF. As DNA, the CDR3 is TGTGCCAGCAGAGAAGGGGGAAGCAATCAGCCCCAGCATTTT. The genes are TRBV28 and TRBJ1-5; D may be TRBD1 (6 bases). CDR3 size: 14 residues. V dropped 6 bases and J dropped 1 base, with 10 bases sitting between them. From germline, CDR1 is MDHEN and CDR2 SYDVKM.

CDR3 amino acids: CASSARWGEKLFF. The CDR3 bases are TGTGCCAGCAGTGCAAGATGGGGTGAAAAACTGTTTTTT. The rearrangement links TRBV9 to TRBJ1-4; D is unclear. Germline loops: CDR1 SGDLS, CDR2 YYNGEE. The CDR3 runs to 13 residues. Trimming removed 5 bases from V and 7 bases from J, with 12 bases in between.

The rearrangement joins TRBV5-1 to TRBJ2-7; 7 nucleotides line up with TRBD1. Germline-derived CDR1 and CDR2 are SGHRS and YFSETQ. The CDR3 has 15 amino acids. V lost 4 bases, J lost 0 bases, and 7 bases stayed unmatched. CDR3 protein: CASSPRTGSSYEQYF. The CDR3 DNA reads as TGCGCCAGCAGCCCTAGGACAGGTAGCTCCTACGAGCAGTACTTC. The variable domain in full, completed from reference TRBV5-1 and TRBJ2-7, reads KAGVTQTPRYLIKTRGQQVTLSCSPISGHRSVSWYQQTPGQGLQFLFEYFSETQRNKGNFPGRFSGRQFSNSRSEMNVSTLELGDSALYLCASSPRTGSSYEQYFGPGTRLTVT.